This T cell receptor beta chain is from a study of lymphopenia after photon versus proton radiotherapy (dated by TCRdb to between 2017 and 2020). Describing the broader study: The study compared the immunological effects of photon versus proton radiation therapy in patients with gastrointestinal tumors who developed high-grade lymphopenia. The cohort comprised 15 to 20 patients with gastrointestinal tumors who received either photon or proton therapy and then developed lymphopenia. The study aimed to characterize how the two radiation modalities differ in their impact on the immune system.

Inclusive of the bounding cysteine and phenylalanine, the CDR3 is 14 residues long. Only the CDR3 region is kept as DNA, spanning 42 bases read in frame from base 1. Relative to germline, V is 9 bases shorter and J is 4 bases shorter, with 18 bases between their ends. Based on the germline V gene (reference sequence), the CDR1 and CDR2 sequences are SEHNR and FQNEAQ. The library was obtained by the immunoSEQ multiplex PCR assay. T cell repertoires were profiled by deep sequencing of rearranged TCR beta loci, alongside multiparametric flow cytometry. In TCRdb, the immuneACCESS table is reduced to in-frame sequences with V and J assigned. These tables do not hold every clone; where another copy was compared, an unresolved V gene accounts for under half, and the others remain unexplained. The sample yields 30,000 to 35,000 clones; 89% were counted once. More than 6.5% of the sample is in the top ten clones.

Of note for this clone: Its antigen has not been determined. No qualities accompany the bases; no much larger clone lies one base away. The identical CDR3 is also encoded by other nucleotide sequences in the sample.

Paper-wide results and their limitations: Among patients across the cohort who died, overall survival time showed an inverse correlation with a larger post-nadir drop in TCR diversity. The survival association was assessed only in patients who died, and better survival with proton therapy was presented by the authors as a possibility rather than a demonstrated result. During treatment, patients who received photon therapy lost naive T cells and TCR diversity and gained effector/memory populations, whereas patients who received proton therapy remained relatively stable. Once the lymphocyte count had reached its nadir, the repertoires of photon-treated patients showed oligoclonal expansion, particularly of CD8+ Temra cells, and this expansion drove the decline in diversity.

The source is a woman in her 70s with pancreatic cancer. Some clones in this sample may be carry-over from other donors' samples. The rearranged chain carries TRBV7-9 and TRBJ1-2; the best D guess is TRBD1, with 5 bases matching. Sequencing was performed on peripheral blood, taken from a patient treated with proton-based radiotherapy. The nucleotides read TGTGCCAGTAGCCCCCCCGACAGCCTCTATGGCTACACCTTC. The resulting protein is CASSPPDSLYGYTF.